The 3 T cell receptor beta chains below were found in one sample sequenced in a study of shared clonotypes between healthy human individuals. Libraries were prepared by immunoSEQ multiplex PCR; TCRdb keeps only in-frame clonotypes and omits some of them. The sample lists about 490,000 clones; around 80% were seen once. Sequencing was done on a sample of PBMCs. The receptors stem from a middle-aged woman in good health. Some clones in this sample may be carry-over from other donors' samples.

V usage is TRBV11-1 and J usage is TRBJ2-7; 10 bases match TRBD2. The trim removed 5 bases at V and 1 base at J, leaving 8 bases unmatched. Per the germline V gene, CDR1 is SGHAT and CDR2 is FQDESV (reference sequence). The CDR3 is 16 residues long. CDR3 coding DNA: TGTGCCAGCAGCGCACCCGGGACTAGCGCTTCCTACGAGCAGTACTTC. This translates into CASSAPGTSASYEQYF. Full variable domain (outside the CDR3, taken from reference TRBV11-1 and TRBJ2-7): EAEVAQSPRYKITEKSQAVAFWCDPISGHATLYWYRQILGQGPELLVQFQDESVVDDSQLPKDRFSAERLKGVDSTLKIQPAELGDSAMYLCASSAPGTSASYEQYFGPGTRLTVT.

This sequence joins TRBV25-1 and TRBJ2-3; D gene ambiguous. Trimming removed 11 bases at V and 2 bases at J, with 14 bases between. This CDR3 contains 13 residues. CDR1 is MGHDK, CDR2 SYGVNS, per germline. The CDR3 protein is CAPVWGTTDTQYF. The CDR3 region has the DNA TGTGCCCCAGTTTGGGGAACCACAGATACGCAGTATTTT.

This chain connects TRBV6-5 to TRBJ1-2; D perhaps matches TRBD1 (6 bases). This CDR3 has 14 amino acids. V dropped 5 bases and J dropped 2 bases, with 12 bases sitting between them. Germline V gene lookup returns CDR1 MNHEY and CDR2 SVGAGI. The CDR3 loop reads CASSRGQMNYGYTF. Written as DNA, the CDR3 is TGTGCCAGCAGTCGCGGACAGATGAACTATGGCTACACCTTC.